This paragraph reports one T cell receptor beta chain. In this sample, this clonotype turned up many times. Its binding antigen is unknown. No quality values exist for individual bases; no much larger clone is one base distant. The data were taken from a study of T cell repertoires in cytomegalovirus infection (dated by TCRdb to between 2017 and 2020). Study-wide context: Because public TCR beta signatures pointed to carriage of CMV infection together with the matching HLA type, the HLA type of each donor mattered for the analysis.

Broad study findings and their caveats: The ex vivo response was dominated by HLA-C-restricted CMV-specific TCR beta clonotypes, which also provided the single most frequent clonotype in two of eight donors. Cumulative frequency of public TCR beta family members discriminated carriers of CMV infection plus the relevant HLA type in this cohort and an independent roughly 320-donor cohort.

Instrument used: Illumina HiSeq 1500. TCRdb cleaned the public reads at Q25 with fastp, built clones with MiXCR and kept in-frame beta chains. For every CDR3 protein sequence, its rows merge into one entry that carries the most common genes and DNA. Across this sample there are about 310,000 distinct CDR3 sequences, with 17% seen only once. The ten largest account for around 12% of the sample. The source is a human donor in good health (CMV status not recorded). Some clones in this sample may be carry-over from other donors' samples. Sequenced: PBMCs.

The DNA sequence is TGTGCCAGCAGCTTAGGGACAGGGCAGTTAGCTTTCTTT. It translates as CASSLGTGQLAFF. The rearranged segments are TRBV7-8 and TRBJ1-1; 8 central nucleotides agree with TRBD1. Clipping removes 1 base from V and 10 bases from J, with 5 as the unmatched junction base count. Including the terminal cysteine and phenylalanine, the CDR3 comprises 13 residues. CDR3 DNA is the only sequence kept; it has 39 bases, read in frame from the first base. Taken from the germline V gene, the CDR1 and CDR2 loops are SGHVS and FQNEAQ.